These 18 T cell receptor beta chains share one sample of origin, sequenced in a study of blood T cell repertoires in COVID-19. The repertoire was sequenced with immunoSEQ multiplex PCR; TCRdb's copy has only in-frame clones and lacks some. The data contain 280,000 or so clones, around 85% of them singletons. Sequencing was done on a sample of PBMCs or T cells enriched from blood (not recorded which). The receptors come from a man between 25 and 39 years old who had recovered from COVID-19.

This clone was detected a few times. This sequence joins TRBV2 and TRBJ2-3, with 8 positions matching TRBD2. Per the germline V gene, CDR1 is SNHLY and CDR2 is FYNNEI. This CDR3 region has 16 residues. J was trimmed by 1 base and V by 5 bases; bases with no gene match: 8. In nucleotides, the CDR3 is TGTGCCAGCAGTTTCGGGGGGGCCGGGCGCACAGATACGCAGTATTTT. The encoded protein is CASSFGGAGRTDTQYF.

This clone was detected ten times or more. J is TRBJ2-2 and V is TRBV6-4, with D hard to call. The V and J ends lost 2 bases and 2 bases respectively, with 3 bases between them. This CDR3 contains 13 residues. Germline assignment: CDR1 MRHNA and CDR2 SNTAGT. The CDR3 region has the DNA TGTGCCAGCAGTGACACAAACACCGGGGAGCTGTTTTTT. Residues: CASSDTNTGELFF.

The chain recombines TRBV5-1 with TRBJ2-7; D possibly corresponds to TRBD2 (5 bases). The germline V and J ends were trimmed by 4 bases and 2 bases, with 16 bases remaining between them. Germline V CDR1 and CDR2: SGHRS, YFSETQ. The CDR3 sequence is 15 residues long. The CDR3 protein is CASSVWTGIAYEQYF. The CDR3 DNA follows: TGCGCCAGCAGCGTATGGACGGGGATAGCCTACGAGCAGTACTTC. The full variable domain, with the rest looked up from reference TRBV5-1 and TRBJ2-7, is KAGVTQTPRYLIKTRGQQVTLSCSPISGHRSVSWYQQTPGQGLQFLFEYFSETQRNKGNFPGRFSGRQFSNSRSEMNVSTLELGDSALYLCASSVWTGIAYEQYFGPGTRLTVT.

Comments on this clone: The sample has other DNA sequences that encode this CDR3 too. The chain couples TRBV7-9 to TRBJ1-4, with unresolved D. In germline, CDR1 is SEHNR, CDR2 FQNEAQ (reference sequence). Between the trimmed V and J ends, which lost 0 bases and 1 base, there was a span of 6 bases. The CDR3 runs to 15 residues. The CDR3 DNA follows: TGTGCCAGCAGCTTAGCAGAGGGAACTAATGAAAAACTGTTTTTT. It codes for CASSLAEGTNEKLFF.

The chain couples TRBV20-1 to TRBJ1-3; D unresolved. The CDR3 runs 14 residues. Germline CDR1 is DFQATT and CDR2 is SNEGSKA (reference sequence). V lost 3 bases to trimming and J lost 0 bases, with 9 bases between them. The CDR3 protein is CSASDRGSGNTIYF. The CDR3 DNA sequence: TGCAGTGCTAGTGATCGGGGCTCTGGAAACACCATATATTTT.

The CDR3 here is CASSFRGDYNEQFF. The CDR3 DNA follows: TGTGCCAGCAGCTTTCGCGGGGACTACAATGAGCAGTTCTTC. The chain has TRBV11-3 and TRBJ2-1, with a weak D call TRBD2 (6 bases). The CDR3 covers 14 residues. Looked up from germline, CDR1 is SGHNT and CDR2 is YENEEA. V lost 3 bases to trimming and J lost 3 bases, with 9 bases between them.

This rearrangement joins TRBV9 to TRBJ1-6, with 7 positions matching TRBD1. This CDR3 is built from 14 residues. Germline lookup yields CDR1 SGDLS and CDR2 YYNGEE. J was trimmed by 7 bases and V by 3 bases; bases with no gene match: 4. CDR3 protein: CASSAGQQNSPLHF. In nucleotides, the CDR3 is TGTGCCAGCAGCGCGGGACAGCAAAATTCACCCCTCCACTTT. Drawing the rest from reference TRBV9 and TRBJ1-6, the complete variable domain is DSGVTQTPKHLITATGQRVTLRCSPRSGDLSVYWYQQSLDQGLQFLIQYYNGEERAKGNILERFSAQQFPDLHSELNLSSLELGDSALYFCASSAGQQNSPLHFGNGTRLTVT.

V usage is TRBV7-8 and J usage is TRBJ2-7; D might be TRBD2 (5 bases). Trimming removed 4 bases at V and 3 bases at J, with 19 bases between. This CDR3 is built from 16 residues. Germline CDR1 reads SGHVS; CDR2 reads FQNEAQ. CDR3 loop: CASSSRVDPGGYEQYF. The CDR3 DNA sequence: TGTGCCAGCAGCTCGAGGGTTGATCCGGGTGGCTACGAGCAGTACTTC.

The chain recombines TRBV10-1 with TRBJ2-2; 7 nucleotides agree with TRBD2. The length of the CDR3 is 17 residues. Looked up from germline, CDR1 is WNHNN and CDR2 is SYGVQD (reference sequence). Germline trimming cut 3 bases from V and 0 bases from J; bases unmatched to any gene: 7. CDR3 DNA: TGCGCCAGCAGTGAACTGGCTAGCGGTTCGAACACCGGGGAGCTGTTTTTT. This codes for CASSELASGSNTGELFF.

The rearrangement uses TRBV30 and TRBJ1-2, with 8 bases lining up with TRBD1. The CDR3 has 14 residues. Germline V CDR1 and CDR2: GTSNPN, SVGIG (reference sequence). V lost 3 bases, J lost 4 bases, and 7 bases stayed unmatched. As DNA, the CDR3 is TGTGCCTGGAGATTGGCAGGGGGCATCTATGGCTACACCTTC. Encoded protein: CAWRLAGGIYGYTF.

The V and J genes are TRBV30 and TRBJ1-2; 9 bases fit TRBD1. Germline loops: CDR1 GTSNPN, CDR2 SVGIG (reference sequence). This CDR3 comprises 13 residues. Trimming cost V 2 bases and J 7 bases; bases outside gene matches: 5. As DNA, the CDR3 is TGTGCCTGGAGTCAACAGGGGGCTTCTGGCTACACCTTC. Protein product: CAWSQQGASGYTF.

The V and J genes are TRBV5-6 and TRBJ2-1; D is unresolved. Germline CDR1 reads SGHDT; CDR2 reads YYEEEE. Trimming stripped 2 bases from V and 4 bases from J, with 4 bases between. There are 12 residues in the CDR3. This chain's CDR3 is CASSLLYNEQFF. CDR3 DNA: TGTGCCAGCAGCTTATTATACAATGAGCAGTTCTTC.

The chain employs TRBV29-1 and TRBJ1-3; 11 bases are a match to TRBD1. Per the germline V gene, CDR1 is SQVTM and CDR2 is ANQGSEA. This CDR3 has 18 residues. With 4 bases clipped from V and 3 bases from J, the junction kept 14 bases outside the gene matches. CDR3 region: CSVGPGSMDRGLGNTIYF. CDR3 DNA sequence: TGCAGCGTTGGCCCGGGTTCAATGGACAGGGGGCTTGGAAACACCATATATTTT.

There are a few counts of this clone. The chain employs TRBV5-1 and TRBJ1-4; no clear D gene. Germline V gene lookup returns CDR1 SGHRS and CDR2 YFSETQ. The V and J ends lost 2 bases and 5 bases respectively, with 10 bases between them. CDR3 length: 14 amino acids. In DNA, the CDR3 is TGCGCCAGCAGCTTCCGGGGAAGGAATGAAAAACTGTTTTTT. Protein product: CASSFRGRNEKLFF.

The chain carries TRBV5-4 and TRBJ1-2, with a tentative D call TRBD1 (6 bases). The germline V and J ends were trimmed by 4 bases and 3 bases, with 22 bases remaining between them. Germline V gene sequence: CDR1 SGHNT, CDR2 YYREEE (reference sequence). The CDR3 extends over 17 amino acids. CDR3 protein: CASSGTTGPQVDYGYTF. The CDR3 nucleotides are TGTGCCAGCAGCGGAACGACAGGTCCCCAGGTCGACTATGGCTACACCTTC.

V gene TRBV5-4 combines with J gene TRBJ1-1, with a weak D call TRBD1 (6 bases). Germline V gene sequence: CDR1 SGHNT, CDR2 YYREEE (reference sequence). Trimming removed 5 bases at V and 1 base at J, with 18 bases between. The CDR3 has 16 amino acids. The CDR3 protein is CASSFSLGHPNTEAFF. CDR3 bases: TGTGCCAGCAGTTTCAGCCTGGGACACCCGAACACTGAAGCTTTCTTT.

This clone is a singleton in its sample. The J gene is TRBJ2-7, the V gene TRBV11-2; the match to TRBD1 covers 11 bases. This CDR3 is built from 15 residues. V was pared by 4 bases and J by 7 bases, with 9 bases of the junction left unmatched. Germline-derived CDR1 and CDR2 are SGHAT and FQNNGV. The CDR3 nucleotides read TGTGCCAGCAGCTGGAGGGACAGGGGGGTTGAAGAGCAGTACTTC. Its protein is CASSWRDRGVEEQYF.

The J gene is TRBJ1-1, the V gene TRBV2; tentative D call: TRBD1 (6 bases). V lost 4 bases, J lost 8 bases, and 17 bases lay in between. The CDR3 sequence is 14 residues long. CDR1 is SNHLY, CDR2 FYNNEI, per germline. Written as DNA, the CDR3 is TGTGCCAGCAGTGTGTTGGCCCTCGGACAGGAAGCTTTCTTT. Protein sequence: CASSVLALGQEAFF.